Following are 20 T cell receptor beta chains from one sample sequenced in a study of T-cell memory formation after mild COVID-19. TCRdb redid the calling of the 5' RACE reads with MiXCR, one entry per CDR3 protein. The sample includes under 550,000 distinct CDR3 sequences, 18% of them seen just once. The sample comprised PBMCs or a T cell subset sorted from them (not recorded which). All receptors come from a man aged 18-30 years who had mild COVID-19 (a few samples of this study predate the infection). Cell type and time point are not known.

This clonotype has more than one count but fewer than ten. This chain joins TRBV6-2 or TRBV6-3 and TRBJ2-1; 8 nucleotides line up with TRBD2. Germline V gives CDR1 MNHEY, CDR2 SVGEGT. Trimming cost V 2 bases and J 3 bases; bases outside gene matches: 6. This CDR3 is built from 16 residues. CDR3 sequence reads: CASSYRGRGDYNEQFF. For the CDR3, the DNA is TGTGCCAGCAGTTACCGCGGGCGGGGGGACTACAATGAGCAGTTCTTC.

This chain uses TRBV7-9 with TRBJ2-1, with D unclear. The CDR3 totals 12 residues. Trimming left V 2 bases short and J 9 bases short, with 8 bases between. Germline lookup yields CDR1 SEHNR and CDR2 FQNEAQ (reference sequence). The CDR3 DNA sequence: TGTGCCAGCAGCTTAACAGAGATTGAGCAGTTCTTC. As protein: CASSLTEIEQFF.

V and J are TRBV7-2 and TRBJ2-2, with 9 bases matching TRBD2. V was clipped by 7 bases and J by 6 bases; unmatched bases: 9. Germline-derived CDR1 and CDR2 are SGHTA and FQGNSA. This CDR3 is built from 15 residues. The CDR3 is CASTFGGGASGELFF. For the CDR3, the DNA is TGTGCCAGCACGTTCGGCGGGGGGGCCTCCGGGGAGCTGTTTTTT.

This clonotype was seen more than once but under ten times. The chain joins TRBV29-1 to TRBJ1-6; 9 bases are shared with TRBD1. The V and J ends lost 5 bases and 8 bases, in that order; junction bases with no gene match: 4. CDR3 length: 13 amino acids. The germline gives CDR1 SQVTM, CDR2 ANQGSEA. CDR3 in DNA: TGCAGCGTTTGGACAGGGGATGATTCACCCCTCCACTTT. This encodes CSVWTGDDSPLHF.

In this sample, this clonotype turned up once. The V call is TRBV6-2 or TRBV6-3, the J call TRBJ2-7; TRBD2 is a possible D gene (6 bases). V lost 2 bases to trimming and J lost 7 bases, with 15 bases between them. The CDR3 is 14 amino acids. Germline loops: CDR1 MNHEY, CDR2 SVGEGT. The CDR3 region is CASSYGSGPREQYF. CDR3 coding DNA: TGTGCCAGCAGTTACGGCAGCGGGCCTCGGGAGCAGTACTTC.

There are a few counts of this clonotype. The J gene is TRBJ1-2, the V gene TRBV20-1; D is undetermined. CDR1 DFQATT and CDR2 SNEGSKA come from the germline V gene (reference sequence). This CDR3 region has 13 residues. V was pared by 3 bases and J by 4 bases, with 12 bases between. CDR3 protein: CSASPGKGYGYTF. Here the CDR3 DNA reads TGCAGTGCTAGTCCGGGGAAAGGCTATGGCTACACCTTC.

This clonotype was recorded at least ten times. The V gene is TRBV6-5, the J gene TRBJ2-3, with a weak D call TRBD2 (5 bases). CDR1 and CDR2 from the germline V gene are MNHEY and SVGAGI. Deletions cut 4 bases from V and 3 bases from J, with 8 bases between. The CDR3 consists of 13 residues. CDR3 sequence reads: CASSSPGTDTQYF. The CDR3 bases are TGTGCCAGCAGTTCCCCGGGGACAGATACGCAGTATTTT.

This clonotype was observed at least ten times. V and J are TRBV5-5 and TRBJ2-2; 10 nucleotides match TRBD2. V lost 4 bases to trimming and J lost 5 bases; unmatched junction nucleotides: 5. This CDR3 spans 15 amino acids. Germline CDR1 and CDR2: SGHKS and YYEKEE (reference sequence). In DNA form, the CDR3 reads TGTGCCAGCAGCCCGGGGACTAGCGAGACCGGGGAGCTGTTTTTT. Its protein product is CASSPGTSETGELFF.

This clonotype has only a few counts. The chain employs TRBV7-9 and TRBJ2-7; maybe TRBD1 (5 bases). V lost 1 base to trimming and J lost 5 bases, with 12 bases between them. The V gene's germline CDR1 is SEHNR and CDR2 FQNEAQ (reference sequence). CDR3 length: 14 residues. This chain's CDR3 is CASSLGETAHEQYF. In DNA form, the CDR3 reads TGTGCCAGCAGCTTAGGAGAGACAGCCCACGAGCAGTACTTC.

This chain links TRBV5-1 with TRBJ2-7; no definite D call. The V and J ends lost 2 bases and 0 bases respectively, with 12 bases between them. The CDR3 is 15 residues long. Germline assignment: CDR1 SGHRS and CDR2 YFSETQ. Here the CDR3 reads CASSLRTPSSYEQYF. Written as DNA, the CDR3 is TGCGCCAGCAGCTTAAGGACCCCGAGCTCCTACGAGCAGTACTTC. The entire variable domain, with the rest obtained from reference TRBV5-1 and TRBJ2-7, is as follows: KAGVTQTPRYLIKTRGQQVTLSCSPISGHRSVSWYQQTPGQGLQFLFEYFSETQRNKGNFPGRFSGRQFSNSRSEMNVSTLELGDSALYLCASSLRTPSSYEQYFGPGTRLTVT.

This chain joins TRBV5-1 and TRBJ2-1, with 10 bases that match TRBD2. V lost 7 bases and J lost 5; bases outside the gene matches: 9. This CDR3 is 15 amino acids long. The V gene's germline CDR1 is SGHRS and CDR2 YFSETQ. The CDR3 is CASWVGTSADNEQFF. CDR3 coding DNA: TGCGCCAGCTGGGTCGGGACTAGCGCGGACAATGAGCAGTTCTTC.

The sample holds many counts of this clonotype. The gene calls are TRBV4-1 and TRBJ1-2, with D possibly matching TRBD1 (6 bases). Germline CDR1 is MGHRA and CDR2 is YSYEKL. Trimming took 4 bases from V and 2 from J, leaving 8 bases between them. There are 13 residues in the CDR3. The CDR3 bases are TGCGCCAGCAGCCGGGACAAAAACTATGGCTACACCTTC. It specifies CASSRDKNYGYTF.

Many counts were recorded for this clonotype. This sequence joins TRBV5-6 and TRBJ2-2; D unresolved. Per the germline V gene, CDR1 is SGHDT and CDR2 is YYEEEE. This CDR3 has 11 amino acids. Trimming pared 1 base from V and 7 bases from J, leaving 2 bases between. The CDR3 nucleotides are TGTGCCAGCAGCTTGATCGGGGAGCTGTTTTTT. It yields the protein CASSLIGELFF.

This clonotype has a handful of counts. Written as DNA, the CDR3 is TGCGCCAGCAGCCAAGGGATGTATCAGCCCCAGCATTTT. This encodes CASSQGMYQPQHF. The chain uses TRBV4-3 and TRBJ1-5; D unresolved. The CDR3 has 13 residues. The germline gives CDR1 LGHNA, CDR2 YSLEER. The V end was cut by 1 base, the J end by 5 bases, with 6 bases between.

The gene calls are TRBV12-3 or TRBV12-4 and TRBJ1-2; D not resolved. The CDR3 has 12 amino acids. Trimming took 1 base from V and 8 from J, leaving 8 bases between them. The CDR3 here is CASSLVGRGYTF. CDR3 nucleotides: TGTGCCAGCAGTTTAGTGGGCAGGGGCTACACCTTC.

The rearrangement joins TRBV4-2 to TRBJ2-7; D is undetermined. Trimming removed 1 base at V and 3 bases at J, with 10 bases between. This CDR3 contains 14 residues. Germline values: CDR1 LGHNA, CDR2 YNFKEQ. CDR3 loop: CASSQGIGIYEQYF. As DNA, the CDR3 is TGTGCCAGCAGCCAAGGTATCGGAATCTACGAGCAGTACTTC.

There are a few counts of this clonotype. The chain uses TRBV7-9 and TRBJ1-2; no reliable D call. The CDR3 has 12 amino acids. Germline V gene lookup returns CDR1 SEHNR and CDR2 FQNEAQ (reference sequence). Trimming cost V 7 bases and J 8 bases, with 14 bases left between them. CDR3 sequence reads: CASTAGSTGYTF. CDR3 in DNA: TGTGCCAGCACAGCCGGGTCCACAGGCTACACCTTC.

The V call is TRBV4-2, the J call TRBJ1-2; tentative D call: TRBD1 (5 bases). The CDR3 runs 17 residues. Trimming stripped 0 bases from V and 3 bases from J, with 17 bases between. Germline values: CDR1 LGHNA, CDR2 YNFKEQ. DNA of the CDR3: TGTGCCAGCAGCCAAGAATTGACGACCTGGGACCACTATGGCTACACCTTC. Translation: CASSQELTTWDHYGYTF.

The chain carries TRBV29-1 and TRBJ2-7; D tentatively reads TRBD1 or TRBD2 (5 bases each). The germline CDR1 and CDR2 sequences are SQVTM and ANQGSEA. The CDR3 length is 11 residues. V was trimmed by 3 bases and J by 6 bases, leaving 9 bases between them. The CDR3 nucleotides are TGCAGCGTTGATAGAGGGGCCGAGCAGTACTTC. It codes for CSVDRGAEQYF.

The gene calls are TRBV3-1 and TRBJ2-7; D is ambiguous. This CDR3 region has 14 residues. The germline V gene has CDR1 LGHDT and CDR2 YNNKEL (reference sequence). Trimming shortened V by 3 bases and J by 0 bases, and 9 bases separated the two germline ends. The CDR3 loop is CASSQATLSYEQYF. The CDR3 nucleotides read TGTGCCAGCAGCCAGGCCACACTCTCCTACGAGCAGTACTTC.